The 6 T cell receptor beta chains below were found in one sample sequenced in a study of OX40 agonist ivuxolimab in advanced cancers. The repertoire was sequenced with immunoSEQ multiplex PCR; TCRdb's copy has only in-frame clones and lacks some. The data hold about 91,000 clones, with around four fifths observed a single time. Sequencing used CD4+ or CD8+ T cells sorted from blood, obtained in a trial of the OX40 agonist ivuxolimab. The origin of the receptors is an adult with an advanced solid tumor such as melanoma, head and neck, liver or kidney cancer.

The rearrangement links TRBV4-2 to TRBJ1-2; the D gene is possibly TRBD1 (6 bases). V was trimmed by 1 base and J by 8 bases, leaving 17 bases between them. The CDR3 has 15 amino acids. Germline V CDR1 and CDR2: LGHNA, YNFKEQ. DNA for the CDR3: TGTGCCAGCAGCCAAGGGCGACAGGCGGGCCGGGGCTACACCTTC. Its protein is CASSQGRQAGRGYTF.

The chain employs TRBV30 and TRBJ2-7; D perhaps matches TRBD1 (6 bases). The germline CDR1 and CDR2 sequences are GTSNPN and SVGIG (reference sequence). The ends were cut back, 3 bases at V and 4 bases at J, with 13 bases in the middle. The CDR3 totals 13 residues. CDR3 amino acids: CAWRRTATYEQYF. Written as DNA, the CDR3 is TGTGCCTGGAGGAGGACAGCTACTTACGAGCAGTACTTC. Together with reference TRBV30 and TRBJ2-7, the CDR3 gives the full variable domain: SQTIHQWPATLVQPVGSPLSLECTVEGTSNPNLYWYRQAAGRGLQLLFYSVGIGQISSEVPQNLSASRPQDRQFILSSKKLLLSDSGFYLCAWRRTATYEQYFGPGTRLTVT.

V is TRBV5-4 and J is TRBJ1-1, with 7 bases aligning to TRBD1. Trimming at V came to 1 base and at J to 10 bases, leaving 7 bases not matched to a gene. The CDR3 contains 13 residues. Germline V gene sequence: CDR1 SGHNT, CDR2 YYREEE (reference sequence). The CDR3 here is CASSLLQGLGAFF. DNA for the CDR3: TGTGCCAGCAGCTTGTTACAGGGGCTAGGAGCTTTCTTT.

V gene TRBV4-2 combines with J gene TRBJ2-1, with D maybe TRBD1 (5 bases). This CDR3 has 14 amino acids. The germline CDR1 and CDR2 sequences are LGHNA and YNFKEQ. Trimming removed 0 bases from V and 7 bases from J, with 10 bases in between. CDR3 amino acids: CASSQERKGNEQFF. Here the CDR3 DNA reads TGTGCCAGCAGCCAAGAGAGGAAGGGGAATGAGCAGTTCTTC.

This clone was seen only a few times. The J gene is TRBJ2-7, the V gene TRBV28, with unresolved D. The CDR3 spans 16 residues. CDR1 and CDR2 (germline): MDHEN, SYDVKM. The CDR3 sequence is CASSLFNLVAPYEQYV. In DNA form, the CDR3 reads TGTGCCAGCAGCTTATTTAATTTAGTAGCTCCCTACGAGCAGTACGTC.

This clone was counted once. The CDR3 reads CASSSGQGVDGYTF. DNA for the CDR3: TGTGCCAGCAGCTCAGGACAGGGGGTCGATGGCTACACCTTC. The rearrangement joins TRBV7-2 to TRBJ1-2; the match to TRBD1 covers 10 bases. Trimming at V came to 4 bases and at J to 6 bases, leaving 5 bases not matched to a gene. Per germline, CDR1 SGHTA and CDR2 FQGNSA. The CDR3 is 14 amino acids.